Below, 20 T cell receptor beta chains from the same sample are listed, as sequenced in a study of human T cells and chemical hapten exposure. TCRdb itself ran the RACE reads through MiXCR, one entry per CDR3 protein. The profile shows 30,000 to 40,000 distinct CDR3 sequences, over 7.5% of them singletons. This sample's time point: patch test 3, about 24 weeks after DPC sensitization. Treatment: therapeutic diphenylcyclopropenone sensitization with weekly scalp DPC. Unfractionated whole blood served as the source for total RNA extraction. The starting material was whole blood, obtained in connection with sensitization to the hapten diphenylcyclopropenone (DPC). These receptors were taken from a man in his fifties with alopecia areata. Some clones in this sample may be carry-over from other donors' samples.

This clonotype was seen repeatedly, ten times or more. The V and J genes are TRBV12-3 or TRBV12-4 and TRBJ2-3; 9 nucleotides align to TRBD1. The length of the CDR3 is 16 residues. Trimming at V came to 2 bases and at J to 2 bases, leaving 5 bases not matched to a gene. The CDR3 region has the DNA TGTGCCAGCAGTTTACTGGGACAGGGATACACAGATACGCAGTATTTT. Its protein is CASSLLGQGYTDTQYF.

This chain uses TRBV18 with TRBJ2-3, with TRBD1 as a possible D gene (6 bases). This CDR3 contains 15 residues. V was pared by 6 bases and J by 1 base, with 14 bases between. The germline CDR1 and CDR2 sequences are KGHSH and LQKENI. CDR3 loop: CASSRLGAGTDTQYF. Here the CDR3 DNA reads TGTGCCAGCTCCCGGCTGGGGGCAGGCACAGATACGCAGTATTTT.

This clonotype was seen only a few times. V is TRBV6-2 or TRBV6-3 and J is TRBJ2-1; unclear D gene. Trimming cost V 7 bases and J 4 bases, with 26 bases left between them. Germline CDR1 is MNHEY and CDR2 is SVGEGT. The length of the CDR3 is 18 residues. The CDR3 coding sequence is TGTGCCAGCAAAGTCTCGCGGAATACTCCTATTCGATACAATGAGCAGTTCTTC. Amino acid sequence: CASKVSRNTPIRYNEQFF.

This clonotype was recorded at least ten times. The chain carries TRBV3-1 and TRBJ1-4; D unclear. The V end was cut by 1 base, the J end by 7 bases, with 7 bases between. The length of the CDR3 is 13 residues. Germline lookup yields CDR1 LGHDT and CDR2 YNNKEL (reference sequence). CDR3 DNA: TGTGCCAGCAGCCAAGCTAAGGCTGAAAAACTGTTTTTT. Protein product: CASSQAKAEKLFF. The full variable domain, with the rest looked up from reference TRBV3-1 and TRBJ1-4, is DTAVSQTPKYLVTQMGNDKSIKCEQNLGHDTMYWYKQDSKKFLKIMFSYNNKELIINETVPNRFSPKSPDKAHLNLHINSLELGDSAVYFCASSQAKAEKLFFGSGTQLSVL.

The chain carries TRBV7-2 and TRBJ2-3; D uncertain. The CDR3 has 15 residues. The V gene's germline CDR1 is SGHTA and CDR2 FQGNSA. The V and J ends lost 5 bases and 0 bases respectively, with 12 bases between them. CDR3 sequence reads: CASSTSRGSTDTQYF. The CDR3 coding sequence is TGTGCCAGCAGCACGAGCCGCGGCAGCACAGATACGCAGTATTTT.

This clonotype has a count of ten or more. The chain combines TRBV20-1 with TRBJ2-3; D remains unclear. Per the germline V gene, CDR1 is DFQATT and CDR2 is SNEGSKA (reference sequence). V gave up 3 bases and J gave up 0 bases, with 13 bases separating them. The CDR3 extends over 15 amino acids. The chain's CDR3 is CSASTLEPSTDTQYF. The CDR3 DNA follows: TGCAGTGCTAGTACCCTAGAACCTAGCACAGATACGCAGTATTTT.

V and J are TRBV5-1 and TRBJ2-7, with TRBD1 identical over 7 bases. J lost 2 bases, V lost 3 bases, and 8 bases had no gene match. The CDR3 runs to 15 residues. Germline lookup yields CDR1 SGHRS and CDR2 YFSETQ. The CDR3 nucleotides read TGCGCCAGCAGCTCCGAAACAGGGGCGGCCTACGAGCAGTACTTC. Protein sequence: CASSSETGAAYEQYF.

Here the CDR3 reads CASSEGTGGNTIYF. CDR3 nucleotide sequence: TGTGCCAGCAGTGAAGGGACAGGCGGAAACACCATATATTTT. The chain has TRBV6-1 and TRBJ1-3; 7 bases agree with TRBD1. Trimming at V came to 1 base and at J to 4 bases, leaving 1 base not matched to a gene. This CDR3 is 14 amino acids long. Looked up from germline, CDR1 is MNHNS and CDR2 is SASEGT.

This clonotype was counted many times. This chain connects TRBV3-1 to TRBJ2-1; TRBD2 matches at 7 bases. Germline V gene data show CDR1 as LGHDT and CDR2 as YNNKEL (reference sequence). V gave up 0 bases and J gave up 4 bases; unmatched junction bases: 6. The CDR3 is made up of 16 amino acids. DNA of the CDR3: TGTGCCAGCAGCCAAGATAACGGGAGGAGATACAATGAGCAGTTCTTC. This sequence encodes CASSQDNGRRYNEQFF.

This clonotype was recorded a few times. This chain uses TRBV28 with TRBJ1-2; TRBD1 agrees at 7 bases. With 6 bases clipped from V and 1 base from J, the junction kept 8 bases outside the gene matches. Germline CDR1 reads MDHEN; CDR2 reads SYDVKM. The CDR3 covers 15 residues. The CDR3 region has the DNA TGTGCCAGCAGCCCCGGACAGGTCCTTAACTATGGCTACACCTTC. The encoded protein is CASSPGQVLNYGYTF.

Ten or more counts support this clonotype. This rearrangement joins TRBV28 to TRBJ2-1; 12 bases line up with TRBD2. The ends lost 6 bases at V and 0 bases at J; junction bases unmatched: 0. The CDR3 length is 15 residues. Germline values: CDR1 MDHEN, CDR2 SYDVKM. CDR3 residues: CASRTSGSSYNEQFF. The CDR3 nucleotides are TGTGCCAGCAGGACTAGCGGGAGCTCCTACAATGAGCAGTTCTTC.

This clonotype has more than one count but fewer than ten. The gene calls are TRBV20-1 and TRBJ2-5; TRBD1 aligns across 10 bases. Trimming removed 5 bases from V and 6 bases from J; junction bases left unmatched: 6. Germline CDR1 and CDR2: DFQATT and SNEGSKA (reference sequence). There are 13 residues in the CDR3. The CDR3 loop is CSAVTGGVQTQYF. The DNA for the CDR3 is TGCAGTGCTGTGACAGGGGGCGTGCAGACCCAGTACTTC.

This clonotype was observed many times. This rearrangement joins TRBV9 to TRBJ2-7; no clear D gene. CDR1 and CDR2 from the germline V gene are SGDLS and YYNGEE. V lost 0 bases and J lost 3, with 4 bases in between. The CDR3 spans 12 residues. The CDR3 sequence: CASSVDHYEQYF. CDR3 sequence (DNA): TGTGCCAGCAGCGTAGATCACTACGAGCAGTACTTC.

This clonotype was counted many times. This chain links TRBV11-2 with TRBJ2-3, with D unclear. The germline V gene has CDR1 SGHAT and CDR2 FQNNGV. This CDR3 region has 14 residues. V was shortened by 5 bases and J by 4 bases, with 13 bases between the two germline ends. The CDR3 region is CASSPPGSPDTQYF. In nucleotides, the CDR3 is TGTGCCAGCAGCCCCCCCGGAAGTCCAGATACGCAGTATTTT.

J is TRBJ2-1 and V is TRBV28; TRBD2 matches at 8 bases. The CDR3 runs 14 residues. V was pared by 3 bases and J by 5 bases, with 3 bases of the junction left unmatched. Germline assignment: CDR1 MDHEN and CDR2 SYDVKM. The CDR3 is CASSFSGGDNEQFF. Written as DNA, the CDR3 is TGTGCCAGCAGTTTTTCGGGAGGGGACAATGAGCAGTTCTTC.

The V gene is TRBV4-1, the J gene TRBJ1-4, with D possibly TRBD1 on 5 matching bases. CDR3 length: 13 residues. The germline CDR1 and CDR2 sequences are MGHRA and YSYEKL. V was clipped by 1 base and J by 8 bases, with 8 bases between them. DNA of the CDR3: TGCGCCAGCAGCCAAGCAGGGAGGGAAAAACTGTTTTTT. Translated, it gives CASSQAGREKLFF.

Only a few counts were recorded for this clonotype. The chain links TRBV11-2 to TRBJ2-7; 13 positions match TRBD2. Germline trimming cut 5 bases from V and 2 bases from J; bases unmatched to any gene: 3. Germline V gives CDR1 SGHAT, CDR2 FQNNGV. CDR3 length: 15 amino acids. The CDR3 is CASSPGLAGPYEQYF. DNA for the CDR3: TGTGCCAGCAGCCCGGGACTAGCGGGACCCTACGAGCAGTACTTC.

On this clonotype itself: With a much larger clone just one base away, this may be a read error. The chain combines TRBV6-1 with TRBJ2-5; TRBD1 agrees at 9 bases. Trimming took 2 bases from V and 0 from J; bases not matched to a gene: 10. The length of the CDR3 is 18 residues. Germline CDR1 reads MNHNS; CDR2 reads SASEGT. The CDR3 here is CASSESTGGSLYQETQYF. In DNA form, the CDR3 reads TGTGCCAGCAGTGAATCCACAGGGGGCTCCTTGTACCAAGAGACCCAGTACTTC.

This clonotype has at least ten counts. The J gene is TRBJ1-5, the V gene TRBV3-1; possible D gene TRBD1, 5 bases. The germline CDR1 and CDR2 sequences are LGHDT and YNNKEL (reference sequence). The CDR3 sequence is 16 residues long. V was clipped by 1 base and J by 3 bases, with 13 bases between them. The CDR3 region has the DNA TGTGCCAGCAGCCAAGCTGGCAGGGAGGTCAATCAGCCCCAGCATTTT. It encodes CASSQAGREVNQPQHF.

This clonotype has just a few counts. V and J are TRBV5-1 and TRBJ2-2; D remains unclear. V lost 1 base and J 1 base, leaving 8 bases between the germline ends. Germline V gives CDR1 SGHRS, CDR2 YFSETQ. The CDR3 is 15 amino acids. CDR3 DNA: TGCGCCAGCAGCTTGAGTCGGGTGAACACCGGGGAGCTGTTTTTT. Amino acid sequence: CASSLSRVNTGELFF.